The table lists the clone carrying this T cell receptor beta chain with many counts. The antigen remains unidentified. Each CDR3 protein is one row after TCRdb ran MiXCR on the RACE reads. This sample yields a few hundred thousand distinct CDR3 sequences, of which roughly 4.8% are seen a single time; 2% to 2.5% belongs to the top ten. These data are taken from a study of human T cells and chemical hapten exposure. Study-level information: Patients were given diphenylcyclopropenone on the scalp weekly across the roughly 24-week study. Patients, largely female, had alopecia areata, totalis or universalis. General observations from the study: There was alopecia in the donors, so their immune response may differ from that of healthy people.

Time point defined: patch test 1, 2 weeks after DPC sensitization. Treatment indicated: therapeutic diphenylcyclopropenone sensitization with weekly scalp DPC. With 5 bases removed from V and 1 base from J, the gap between germline ends came to 11 bases. The germline CDR1 and CDR2 sequences are MNHEY and SVGAGI. The CDR3 extends over 14 amino acids. The input for sequencing was whole blood, taken in connection with sensitization to the hapten diphenylcyclopropenone (DPC). This TCR was recovered from a woman aged 45-65 years with alopecia areata. Some clones in this sample may be carry-over from other donors' samples. V usage is TRBV6-5 and J usage is TRBJ1-1, with unresolved D. As DNA, the CDR3 is TGTGCCAGCAGTCGAATTGACGGGAACACTGAAGCTTTCTTT. Protein: CASSRIDGNTEAFF.